These T cell receptor beta chains were read from a single sample in a study of CXCR3-negative and CXCR3-positive naive CD8 T cells. No DNA is given; TCRdb re-called the 5' RACE reads and lists each CDR3 protein once. The table lists around 8,600 distinct CDR3 sequences. Sequences were obtained from naive CXCR3+ CD8+ T cells from blood. These receptors were collected from a human donor in good health. Some clones in this sample may be carry-over from other donors' samples. CDR3s include the opening cysteine and the closing phenylalanine or tryptophan. The size field is filled for only some rows; it gives once, few, many or a size class.

cdr3_length j_call clone_size v_call cdr3_aa
16 TRBJ2-7 NA TRBV14 CASSQVAPVGVYEQYF
15 TRBJ1-1 medium-sized TRBV5-1 CASSLGIGGGTEAFF
15 TRBJ2-7 medium-sized TRBV20-1 CSASMRLAGESEQYF
11 TRBJ2-1 medium-sized TRBV25-1 CASSRRDEQFF
16 TRBJ2-1 NA TRBV2 CASSEGPGRSYNEQFF
11 TRBJ2-1 NA TRBV29-1 CSVEGADEQFF
15 TRBJ2-5 NA TRBV7-6 CASSLPTSGQETQYF
15 TRBJ2-5 NA TRBV6-5 CASSYRGYPQETQYF
11 TRBJ1-5 NA TRBV28 CASSFSQPQHF
15 TRBJ2-1 NA TRBV11-2 CASSSSTSGYNEQFF
16 TRBJ2-1 NA TRBV20-1 CSARDRTSGSYNEQFF
15 TRBJ2-3 medium-sized TRBV20-1 CSAIEPGEGTDTQYF
14 TRBJ2-1 medium-sized TRBV7-8 CASTGGRSYNEQFF
16 TRBJ1-4 large TRBV6-5 CASSYAAGASLRKLFF
17 TRBJ1-2 NA TRBV28 CASSHHPRTGSNYGYTF
13 TRBJ2-7 medium-sized TRBV5-1 CASSLTLGGEQYF
14 TRBJ2-2 NA TRBV4-3 CASSRTQNTGELFF
16 TRBJ2-3 NA TRBV5-1 CASSLDKGPGTDTQYF
15 TRBJ2-1 NA TRBV5-1 CASSLPGTEYNEQFF
14 TRBJ2-1 NA TRBV7-6 CASSWTSGGDEQFF
13 TRBJ2-3 NA TRBV10-1 CASSESDWDTQYF
14 TRBJ2-2 NA TRBV29-1 CSVVTGENTGELFF
16 TRBJ2-5 NA TRBV7-9 CASSLGLAGLGETQYF